A selection of T cell receptor beta chains follows, all from one sample in a study of control samples from healthy donors and cancer patients. This table comes from immunoSEQ multiplex PCR, and its TCRdb copy is limited to in-frame clones, with some not included. Of roughly 120,000 clones in the sample, about 91% are singletons; the top ten hold roughly 3.3%. Sequenced: blood. The receptors were gathered from a man aged 35 to 55 in good health. CDR3s include the opening cysteine and the closing phenylalanine or tryptophan. The order of the fields is clone size, D gene, V gene, J gene, CDR3 protein, CDR3 DNA. A D gene is named only where the DNA matches it firmly. Not all rows give a size; the values are once, few, many and, for expanded clones, a class.

size: .; D: .; V: TRBV7-2; J: TRBJ2-7; CDR3: CASSFNRLNTREQYF; DNA: TGTGCCAGCAGCTTTAACAGGTTAAATACGCGGGAGCAGTACTTC
size: .; D: .; V: TRBV11-3; J: TRBJ1-1; CDR3: CASSFFGGTEAFF; DNA: TGTGCCAGCAGCTTCTTCGGAGGGACTGAAGCTTTCTTT
size: .; D: TRBD1; V: TRBV7-2; J: TRBJ2-7; CDR3: CASSLDRGFTYEQYF; DNA: TGTGCCAGCAGCTTAGACAGGGGGTTCACCTACGAGCAGTACTTC
size: .; D: .; V: TRBV7-9; J: TRBJ1-2; CDR3: CASSQAAQGTYGYTF; DNA: TGTGCCAGCAGCCAGGCCGCCCAGGGTACCTATGGCTACACCTTC
size: .; D: .; V: TRBV6-5; J: TRBJ1-1; CDR3: CASSYSSPGSNTEAFF; DNA: TGTGCCAGCAGTTACTCGAGTCCGGGATCGAACACTGAAGCTTTCTTT
size: .; D: TRBD2; V: TRBV3-1/TRBV3-2; J: TRBJ2-3; CDR3: CASSPSGGGADTQYF; DNA: TGTGCCAGCAGCCCTAGTGGCGGGGGGGCAGATACGCAGTATTTT
size: .; D: TRBD1; V: TRBV7-9; J: TRBJ2-7; CDR3: CASSLELGTGYYEQYF; DNA: TGTGCCAGCAGCTTAGAATTGGGGACAGGATACTACGAGCAGTACTTC
size: .; D: TRBD1; V: TRBV9; J: TRBJ2-1; CDR3: CASRRTGSEGEQFF; DNA: TGTGCCAGCAGGAGGACAGGGTCTGAAGGGGAGCAGTTCTTC
size: .; D: .; V: TRBV7-3; J: TRBJ2-3; CDR3: CASSPGWEDTQYF; DNA: TGTGCCAGCAGCCCCGGTTGGGAAGATACGCAGTATTTT
size: .; D: .; V: TRBV10-1; J: TRBJ2-1; CDR3: CASSELGVLSSYNEQFF; DNA: TGCGCCAGCAGTGAGTTGGGCGTCCTAAGCTCCTACAATGAGCAGTTCTTC
size: .; D: .; V: TRBV7-9; J: TRBJ2-5; CDR3: CASSLTPEETQYF; DNA: TGTGCCAGCAGCTTAACACCAGAAGAGACCCAGTACTTC
size: .; D: TRBD2; V: TRBV7-2; J: TRBJ2-2; CDR3: CASSFHSGGATGELFF; DNA: TGTGCCAGCAGCTTTCATAGCGGGGGGGCAACCGGGGAGCTGTTTTTT
size: .; D: TRBD1; V: TRBV6-6; J: TRBJ1-6; CDR3: CASKPGQVASPLHF; DNA: TGTGCCAGCAAACCGGGACAGGTCGCTTCACCCCTCCACTTT
size: .; D: .; V: TRBV6-1; J: TRBJ2-6; CDR3: CASSEGTTRLSGANVLTF; DNA: TGTGCCAGCAGTGAGGGGACAACCAGGTTATCTGGGGCCAACGTCCTGACTTTC
size: .; D: .; V: TRBV25-1; J: TRBJ1-1; CDR3: CASSEGAGTEAFF; DNA: TGTGCCAGCAGTGAAGGGGCCGGCACTGAAGCTTTCTTT
size: .; D: .; V: TRBV5-1; J: TRBJ1-1; CDR3: CASRDDTEAFF; DNA: TGCGCCAGCAGAGATGACACTGAAGCTTTCTTT
size: .; D: TRBD1; V: TRBV29-1; J: TRBJ1-1; CDR3: CSVSYGQGNTEAFF; DNA: TGCAGCGTGAGTTACGGACAGGGGAACACTGAAGCTTTCTTT
size: .; D: .; V: TRBV6-5; J: TRBJ2-7; CDR3: CASSTRLTGAYEQYF; DNA: TGTGCCAGCAGTACTAGGCTTACAGGAGCCTACGAGCAGTACTTC
size: .; D: .; V: TRBV27; J: TRBJ2-7; CDR3: CASSFPGGEQYF; DNA: TGTGCCAGCAGTTTCCCGGGTGGCGAGCAGTACTTC
size: .; D: .; V: TRBV2; J: TRBJ1-1; CDR3: CASNLDRNTEAFF; DNA: TGTGCCAGCAACCTTGACAGGAACACTGAAGCTTTCTTT
size: .; D: TRBD2; V: TRBV7-2; J: TRBJ2-5; CDR3: CASSPAGIQETQYF; DNA: TGTGCCAGCAGCCCAGCGGGGATCCAAGAGACCCAGTACTTC
size: .; D: .; V: TRBV5-1; J: TRBJ1-4; CDR3: CASSRTGDGAEKLFF; DNA: TGCGCCAGCAGCCGCACGGGGGATGGGGCGGAAAAACTGTTTTTT
size: .; D: .; V: TRBV21-1; J: TRBJ2-2; CDR3: CASSKEDREANTGELFF; DNA: TGTGCCAGCAGCAAAGAGGACAGGGAAGCGAACACCGGGGAGCTGTTTTTT
size: .; D: .; V: TRBV21-1; J: TRBJ1-4; CDR3: CASSKKNLRQLSGDRATNEKLFF; DNA: TGTGCCAGCAGCAAAAAAAATCTCCGGCAGCTTTCCGGGGACAGGGCAACTAATGAAAAACTGTTTTTT
size: .; D: .; V: TRBV3-1/TRBV3-2; J: TRBJ1-3; CDR3: CASRQVSGNTIYF; DNA: TGTGCCAGCAGACAGGTCTCTGGAAACACCATATATTTT
size: .; D: .; V: TRBV3-1/TRBV3-2; J: TRBJ2-5; CDR3: CASSPPPGYQETQYF; DNA: TGTGCCAGCAGCCCACCCCCGGGGTACCAAGAGACCCAGTACTTC
size: few; D: .; V: TRBV6-1; J: TRBJ1-5; CDR3: CASSEPLQPQHF; DNA: TGTGCCAGCAGTGAACCCTTGCAGCCCCAGCATTTT
size: once; D: .; V: TRBV28; J: TRBJ2-7; CDR3: CASSTSSYEQYF; DNA: TGTGCCAGCAGTACCTCAAGCTACGAGCAGTACTTC
size: .; D: .; V: TRBV3-1/TRBV3-2; J: TRBJ2-7; CDR3: CASSQDRFQHGKEEQYF; DNA: TGTGCCAGCAGCCAAGATCGCTTTCAACACGGAAAAGAAGAGCAGTACTTC
size: .; D: .; V: TRBV20-1; J: TRBJ2-1; CDR3: CSASGQGLSSSYNEQFF; DNA: TGCAGTGCTAGTGGGCAGGGGCTTTCAAGCTCCTACAATGAGCAGTTCTTC
size: few; D: .; V: TRBV10-1; J: TRBJ1-4; CDR3: CASNRTRKNEKLFF; DNA: TGCGCCAGCAACCGGACACGGAAAAATGAAAAACTGTTTTTT
size: .; D: .; V: TRBV29-1; J: TRBJ1-3; CDR3: CSVDSHAGGNTIYF; DNA: TGCAGCGTTGACTCGCATGCCGGTGGAAACACCATATATTTT
size: .; D: .; V: TRBV5-8; J: TRBJ2-2; CDR3: CASRSGVRVGELFF; DNA: TGTGCCAGCCGGTCGGGGGTTAGAGTCGGGGAGCTGTTTTTT
size: .; D: .; V: TRBV5-1; J: TRBJ2-7; CDR3: CASSLVSGPYEQYF; DNA: TGCGCCAGCAGCTTGGTCAGCGGCCCCTACGAGCAGTACTTC
size: once; D: .; V: TRBV7-9; J: TRBJ1-2; CDR3: CASTLRVPSDYGYTF; DNA: TGTGCCAGCACTCTAAGGGTCCCTTCAGACTATGGCTACACCTTC
size: .; D: .; V: TRBV5-1; J: TRBJ1-5; CDR3: CASSSDPVAESNQPQHF; DNA: TGCGCCAGCAGCTCGGACCCTGTCGCGGAGAGCAATCAGCCCCAGCATTTT
size: .; D: .; V: TRBV29-1; J: TRBJ2-5; CDR3: CSVEVVGGAETQYF; DNA: TGCAGCGTTGAAGTGGTGGGGGGCGCAGAGACCCAGTACTTC
size: .; D: TRBD1; V: TRBV5-1; J: TRBJ1-2; CDR3: CASSLASMDRGHGYTF; DNA: TGCGCCAGCAGCTTGGCCTCTATGGACAGGGGTCATGGCTACACCTTC